This T cell receptor (beta chain) was identified in a study of blood T cells in healthy people across ages. General observations from the study: TCR beta diversity was tightly associated with the proportion of naive T cells.

The use of a sample-barcoded 5' primer and a J-beta primer mix characterized a second PCR of about 6 to 11 cycles. Every cDNA was tagged by a template-switch adaptor with 12 random nucleotides. TCRdb re-derived calls from the 5' RACE reads in MiXCR, one entry per CDR3 protein. The sample consists of fewer than 800,000 distinct CDR3 sequences, around half of them appearing once. A remark on this clonotype: The target antigen is unknown.

Losses at the gene ends were 0 bases for V and 0 bases for J; bases not matched to a gene: 4. This CDR3 comprises 17 residues. Per the germline V gene, CDR1 is LGHNA and CDR2 is YSLEER. The rearrangement links TRBV4-3 to TRBJ2-5; 10 nucleotides align to TRBD1. The sequencing input was blood. This receptor was obtained from a woman aged 60-75 years in good health. CDR3 sequence reads: CASSQDPGQGDQETQYF. The DNA of the CDR3 is TGCGCCAGCAGCCAAGATCCCGGACAGGGGGACCAAGAGACCCAGTACTTC.